This T cell receptor (beta chain) was found in a study of long-term antiretroviral therapy in people with HIV. Runs used v3.0 of the immunoSEQ assay and were done at survey level. In sequencing, about 40,000-50,000 T-cell genomes per sample were targeted. Libraries were prepared by immunoSEQ multiplex PCR; TCRdb keeps only in-frame clonotypes and omits some of them. The table shows 35,000 to 45,000 clones, with over 90% occurring only once. For this clone: The antigen is undetermined.

Findings and limits, study-wide: After ART, diversity increased yet remained lower than transplant donor controls.

Every donor had one or more pre-ART and two or more post-ART PBMC samples. The sample in question was unsorted PBMCs, obtained 4.1 years after starting antiretroviral therapy. This TCR was recovered from a woman between 50 and 59 years old with HIV.

CDR3 nucleotide sequence: TGCGCCAGCAGCTTGGGGGGACAGGGCCGGTCGTACGAGCAGTACTTC. Translation gives CASSLGGQGRSYEQYF. This chain links TRBV5-1 with TRBJ2-7; the match to TRBD1 covers 9 bases. Germline V gives CDR1 SGHRS, CDR2 YFSETQ. The CDR3 consists of 16 residues. With V trimmed by 0 bases and J by 4 bases, 8 bases remained unmatched.